The present entry profiles one TCR beta chain with its context. Antigen unknown. The CDR3 contains 16 residues. Germline lookup yields CDR1 ENHRY and CDR2 SYGVKD. TCRdb reanalyzed the 5' RACE reads, giving one entry per CDR3 protein sequence and no DNA. The table for this sample gives about 210,000 distinct CDR3 sequences. The data originate from a study of monozygotic twins with inflammatory bowel disease. Findings of the study overall: Varying immunosuppressive regimens may have increased patient repertoire variability.

The specimen was blood. The chain is built from TRBV10-3 and TRBJ2-6; the TCRdb D gene call, TRBD2, has no DNA to confirm it. The receptor was derived from a human donor with ulcerative colitis or Crohn's disease, or a healthy co-twin of an affected twin (not recorded which). CDR3 in amino acids: CAIGLAGISGANVLTF.